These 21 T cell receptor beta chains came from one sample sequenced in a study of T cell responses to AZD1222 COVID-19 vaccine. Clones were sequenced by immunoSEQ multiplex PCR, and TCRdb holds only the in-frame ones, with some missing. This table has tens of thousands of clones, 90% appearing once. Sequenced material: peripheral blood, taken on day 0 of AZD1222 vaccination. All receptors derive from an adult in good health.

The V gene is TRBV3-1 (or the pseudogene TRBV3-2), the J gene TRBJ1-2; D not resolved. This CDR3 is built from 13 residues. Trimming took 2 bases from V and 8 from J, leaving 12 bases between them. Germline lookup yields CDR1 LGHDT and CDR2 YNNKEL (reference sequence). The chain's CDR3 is CASSQNSPDGYTF. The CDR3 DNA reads TGTGCCAGCAGCCAAAATAGCCCCGACGGCTACACCTTC.

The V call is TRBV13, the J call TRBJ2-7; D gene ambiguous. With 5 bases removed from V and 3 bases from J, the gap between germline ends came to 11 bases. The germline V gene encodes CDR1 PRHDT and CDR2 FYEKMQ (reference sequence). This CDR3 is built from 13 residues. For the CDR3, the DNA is TGTGCCAGCAGCCCTCCCTCGAGCTACGAGCAGTACTTC. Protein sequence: CASSPPSSYEQYF.

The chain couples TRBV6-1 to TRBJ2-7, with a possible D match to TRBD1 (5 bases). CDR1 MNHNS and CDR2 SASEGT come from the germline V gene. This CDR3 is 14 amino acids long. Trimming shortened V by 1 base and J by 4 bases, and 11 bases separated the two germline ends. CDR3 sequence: CASSEGGSYYEQYF. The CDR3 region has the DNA TGTGCCAGCAGTGAAGGGGGCAGTTATTACGAGCAGTACTTC.

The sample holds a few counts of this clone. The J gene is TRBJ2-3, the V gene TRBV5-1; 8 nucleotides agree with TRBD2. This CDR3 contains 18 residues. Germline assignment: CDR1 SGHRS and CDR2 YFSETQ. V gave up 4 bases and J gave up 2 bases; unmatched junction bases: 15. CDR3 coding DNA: TGCGCCAGCAGCCCCGCGTCGGGGGGGGCGCGGGCCACAGATACGCAGTATTTT. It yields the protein CASSPASGGARATDTQYF.

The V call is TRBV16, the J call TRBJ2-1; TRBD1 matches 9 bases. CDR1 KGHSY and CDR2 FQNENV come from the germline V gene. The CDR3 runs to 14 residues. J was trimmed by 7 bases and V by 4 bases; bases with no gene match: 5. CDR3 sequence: CASSPQGARNEQFF. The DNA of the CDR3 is TGTGCCAGCAGCCCACAGGGGGCAAGAAATGAGCAGTTCTTC.

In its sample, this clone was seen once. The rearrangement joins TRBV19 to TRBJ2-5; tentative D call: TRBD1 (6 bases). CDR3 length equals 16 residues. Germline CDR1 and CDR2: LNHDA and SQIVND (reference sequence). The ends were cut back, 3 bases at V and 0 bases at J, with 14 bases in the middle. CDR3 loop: CASSITIQGYQETQYF. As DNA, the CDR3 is TGTGCCAGTAGTATCACAATACAGGGATACCAAGAGACCCAGTACTTC.

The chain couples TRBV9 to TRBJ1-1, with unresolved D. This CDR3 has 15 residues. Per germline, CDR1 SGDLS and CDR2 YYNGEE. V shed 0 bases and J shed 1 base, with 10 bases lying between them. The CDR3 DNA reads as TGTGCCAGCAGCGTAGGAGTAGGGTGGAACACTGAAGCTTTCTTT. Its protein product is CASSVGVGWNTEAFF.

The CDR3 sequence: CASSPSGGPDTEAFF. CDR3 coding DNA: TGTGCCAGCTCACCTTCGGGGGGGCCAGACACTGAAGCTTTCTTT. The rearrangement uses TRBV18 and TRBJ1-1; D may be TRBD1 (6 bases). The CDR3 extends over 15 amino acids. The V end lost 3 bases, the J end lost 3 bases, and 14 bases lay between the germline ends. CDR1 is KGHSH and CDR2 is LQKENI in the germline V gene.

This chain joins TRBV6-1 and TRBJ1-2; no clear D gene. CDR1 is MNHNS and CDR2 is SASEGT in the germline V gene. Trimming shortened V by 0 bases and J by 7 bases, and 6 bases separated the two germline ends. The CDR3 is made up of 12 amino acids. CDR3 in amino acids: CASSEATLGYTF. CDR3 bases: TGTGCCAGCAGTGAAGCGACACTTGGCTACACCTTC.

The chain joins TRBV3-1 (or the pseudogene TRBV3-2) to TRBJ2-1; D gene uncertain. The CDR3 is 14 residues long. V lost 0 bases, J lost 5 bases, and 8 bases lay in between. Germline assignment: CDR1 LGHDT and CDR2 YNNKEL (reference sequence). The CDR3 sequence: CASSQDLSNNEQFF. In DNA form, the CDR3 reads TGTGCCAGCAGCCAAGATTTGTCCAACAATGAGCAGTTCTTC.

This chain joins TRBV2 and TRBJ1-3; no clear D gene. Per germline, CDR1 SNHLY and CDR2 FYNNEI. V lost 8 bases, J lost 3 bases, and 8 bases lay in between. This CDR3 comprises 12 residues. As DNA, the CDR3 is TGTGCCAGCGGGGTGTTTGGAAACACCATATATTTT. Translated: CASGVFGNTIYF.

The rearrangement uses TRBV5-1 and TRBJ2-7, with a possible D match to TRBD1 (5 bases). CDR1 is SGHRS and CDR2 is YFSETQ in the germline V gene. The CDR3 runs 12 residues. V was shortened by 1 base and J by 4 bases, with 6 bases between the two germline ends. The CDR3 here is CASSLQGYEQYF. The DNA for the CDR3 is TGCGCCAGCAGCTTGCAGGGATACGAGCAGTACTTC.

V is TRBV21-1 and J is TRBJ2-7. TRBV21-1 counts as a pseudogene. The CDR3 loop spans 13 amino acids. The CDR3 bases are TGTGCCAGCAGATCCAGGAGCTCCTACGAGCAGTACTTC. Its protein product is CASRSRSSYEQYF.

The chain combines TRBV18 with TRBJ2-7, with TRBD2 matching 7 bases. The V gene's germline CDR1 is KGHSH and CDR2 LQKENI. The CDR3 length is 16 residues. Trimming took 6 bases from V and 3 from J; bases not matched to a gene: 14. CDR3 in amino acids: CASSQRMGEGNYEQYF. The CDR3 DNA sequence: TGTGCCAGCTCCCAACGGATGGGGGAGGGGAACTACGAGCAGTACTTC.

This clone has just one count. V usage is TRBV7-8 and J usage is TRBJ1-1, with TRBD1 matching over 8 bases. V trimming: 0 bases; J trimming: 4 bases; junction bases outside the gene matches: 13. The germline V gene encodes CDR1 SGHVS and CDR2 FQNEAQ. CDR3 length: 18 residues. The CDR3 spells CASSLAAGTGPLGTEAFF. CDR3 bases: TGTGCCAGCAGCTTAGCCGCCGGGACAGGTCCCCTGGGCACTGAAGCTTTCTTT.

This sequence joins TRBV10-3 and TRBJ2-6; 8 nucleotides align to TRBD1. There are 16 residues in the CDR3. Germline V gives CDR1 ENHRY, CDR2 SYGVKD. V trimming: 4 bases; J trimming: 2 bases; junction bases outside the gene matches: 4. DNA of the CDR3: TGTGCCATCAGTGGGACAGGGCTGGCTGGGGCCAACGTCCTGACTTTC. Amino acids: CAISGTGLAGANVLTF.

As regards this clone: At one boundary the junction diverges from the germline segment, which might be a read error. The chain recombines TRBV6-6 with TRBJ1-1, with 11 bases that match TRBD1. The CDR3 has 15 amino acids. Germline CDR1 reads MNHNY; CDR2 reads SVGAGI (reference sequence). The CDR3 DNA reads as TGTGCCAGCAGAGGCCGGGACAGGGGGATGACTGGAGCTTTCTTT. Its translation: CASRGRDRGMTGAFF.

The CDR3 nucleotides read TGCGCCAGCAGCTTGACTGGGGGACTAGCGGGACGAGAGGAGCTGTTTTTT. It codes for CASSLTGGLAGREELFF. V gene TRBV5-1 combines with J gene TRBJ2-2; 13 bases match TRBD2. Trimming at V came to 1 base and at J to 10 bases, leaving 10 bases not matched to a gene. This CDR3 comprises 17 residues. Germline CDR1 reads SGHRS; CDR2 reads YFSETQ.

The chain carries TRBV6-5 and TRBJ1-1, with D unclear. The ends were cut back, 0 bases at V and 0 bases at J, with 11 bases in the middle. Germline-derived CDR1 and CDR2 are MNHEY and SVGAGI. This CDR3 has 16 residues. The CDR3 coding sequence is TGTGCCAGCAGTTACTCGACGGCCCGCGTGAACACTGAAGCTTTCTTT. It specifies CASSYSTARVNTEAFF.

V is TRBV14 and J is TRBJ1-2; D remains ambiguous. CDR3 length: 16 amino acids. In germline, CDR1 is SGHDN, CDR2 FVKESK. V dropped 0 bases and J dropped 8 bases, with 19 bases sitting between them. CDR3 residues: CASSQDPGRKNHGYTF. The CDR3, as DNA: TGTGCCAGCAGCCAAGACCCGGGCCGAAAAAACCACGGCTACACCTTC.

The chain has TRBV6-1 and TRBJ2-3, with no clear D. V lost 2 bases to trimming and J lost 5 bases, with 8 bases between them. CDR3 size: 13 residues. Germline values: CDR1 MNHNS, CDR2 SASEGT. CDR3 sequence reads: CASSEPHGDTQYF. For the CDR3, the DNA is TGTGCCAGCAGTGAACCACACGGAGATACGCAGTATTTT.